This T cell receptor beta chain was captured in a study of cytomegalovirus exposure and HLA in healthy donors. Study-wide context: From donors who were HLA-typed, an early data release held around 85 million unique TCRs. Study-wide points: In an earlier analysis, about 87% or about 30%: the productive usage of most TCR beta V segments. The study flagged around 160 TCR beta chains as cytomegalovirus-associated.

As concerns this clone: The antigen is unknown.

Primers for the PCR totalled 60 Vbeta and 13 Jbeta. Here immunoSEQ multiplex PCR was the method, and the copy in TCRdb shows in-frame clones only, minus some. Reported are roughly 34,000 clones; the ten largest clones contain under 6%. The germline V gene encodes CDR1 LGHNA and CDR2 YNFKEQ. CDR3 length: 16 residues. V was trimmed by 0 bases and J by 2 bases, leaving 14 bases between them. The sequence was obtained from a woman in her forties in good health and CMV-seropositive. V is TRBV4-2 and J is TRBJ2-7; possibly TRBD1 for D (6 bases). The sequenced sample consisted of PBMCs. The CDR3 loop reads CASSQEGTSYAYEQYF. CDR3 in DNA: TGTGCCAGCAGCCAAGAAGGGACATCGTACGCCTACGAGCAGTACTTC.